This TCR beta chain was retrieved from a study of regulatory T cells in long-lasting Graves disease. Libraries of TCR beta came from iRepertoire HTBI primers plus Arm-PCR of CDR3 regions. TCRdb recomputed calls from the multiplex PCR reads with MiXCR, one row per CDR3 protein. Here the sample spans about 470,000 distinct CDR3 sequences, under 25% being singletons. In germline, CDR1 is MDHEN, CDR2 SYDVKM. With 5 bases removed from V and 4 bases from J, the gap between germline ends came to 14 bases. The CDR3 length is 14 residues. This clonotype was seen at least ten times. The antigen is unknown. Time point: persistent/refractory GD, antithyroid drugs over 5 years with positive TRAb. Following extraction of RNA from PBMCs, that RNA was used to make the TCR library. Study-wide findings and caveats: Among samples with persistent disease, TRBV28, TRBJ1-2 and TRBJ2-5 were favored.

Sequences were derived from peripheral blood mononuclear cells (PBMCs), sampled when the disease was refractory, from a patient treated with antithyroid drugs. The chain carries TRBV28 and TRBJ1-2; D remains unclear. This clonotype originated in a female donor with Graves disease. The CDR3 sequence: CASSPPVESYGYTF. CDR3 coding DNA: TGTGCCAGCAGTCCTCCTGTTGAGAGCTATGGCTACACCTTC.